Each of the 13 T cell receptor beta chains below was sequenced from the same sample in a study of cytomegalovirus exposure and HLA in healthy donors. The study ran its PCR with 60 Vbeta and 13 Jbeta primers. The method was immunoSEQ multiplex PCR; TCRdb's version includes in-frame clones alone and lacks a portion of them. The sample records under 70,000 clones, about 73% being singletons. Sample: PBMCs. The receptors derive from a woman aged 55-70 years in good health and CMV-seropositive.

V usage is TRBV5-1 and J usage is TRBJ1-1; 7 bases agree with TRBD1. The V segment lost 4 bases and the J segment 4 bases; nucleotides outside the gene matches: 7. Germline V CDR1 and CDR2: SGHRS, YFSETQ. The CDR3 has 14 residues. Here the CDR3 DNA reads TGCGCCAGCAGCATAATAGACAGGGTCACTGAAGCTTTCTTT. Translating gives CASSIIDRVTEAFF.

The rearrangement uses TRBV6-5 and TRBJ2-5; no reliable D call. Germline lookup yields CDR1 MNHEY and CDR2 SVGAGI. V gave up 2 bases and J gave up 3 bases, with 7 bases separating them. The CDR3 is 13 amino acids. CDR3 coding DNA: TGTGCCAGCAGTTACGTCAGGAAAGAGACCCAGTACTTC. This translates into CASSYVRKETQYF.

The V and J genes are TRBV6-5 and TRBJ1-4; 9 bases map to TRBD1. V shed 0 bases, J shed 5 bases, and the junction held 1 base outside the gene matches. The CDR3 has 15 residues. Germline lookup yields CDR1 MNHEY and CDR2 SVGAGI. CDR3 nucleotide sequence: TGTGCCAGCAGTTACTCGGGACAGGGAAATGAAAAACTGTTTTTT. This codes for CASSYSGQGNEKLFF.

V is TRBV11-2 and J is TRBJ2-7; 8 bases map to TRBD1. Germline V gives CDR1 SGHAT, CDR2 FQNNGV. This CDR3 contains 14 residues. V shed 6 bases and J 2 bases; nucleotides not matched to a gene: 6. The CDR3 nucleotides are TGTGCCAGCAGGTGGACAGGGTCGACCTACGAGCAGTACTTC. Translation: CASRWTGSTYEQYF.

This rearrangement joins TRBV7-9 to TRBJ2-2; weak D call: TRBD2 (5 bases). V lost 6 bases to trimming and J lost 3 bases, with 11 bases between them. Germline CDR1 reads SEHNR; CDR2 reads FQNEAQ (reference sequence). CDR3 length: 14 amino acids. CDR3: CASRGGGDTGELFF. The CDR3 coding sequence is TGTGCCAGCAGGGGCGGAGGAGACACCGGGGAGCTGTTTTTT.

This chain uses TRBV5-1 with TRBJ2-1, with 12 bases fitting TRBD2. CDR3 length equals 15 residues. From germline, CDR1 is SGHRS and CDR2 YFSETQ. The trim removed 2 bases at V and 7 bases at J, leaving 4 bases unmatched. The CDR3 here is CASSLRLAGDNEQFF. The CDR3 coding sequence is TGCGCCAGCAGCTTAAGACTAGCGGGGGATAATGAGCAGTTCTTC.

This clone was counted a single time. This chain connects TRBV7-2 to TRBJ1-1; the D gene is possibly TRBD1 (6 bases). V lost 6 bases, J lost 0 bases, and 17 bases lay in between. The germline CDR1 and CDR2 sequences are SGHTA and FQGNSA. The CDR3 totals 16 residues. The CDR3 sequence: CASRPSLDRLNTEAFF. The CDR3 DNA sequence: TGTGCCAGCAGACCTTCACTCGACAGGCTGAACACTGAAGCTTTCTTT.

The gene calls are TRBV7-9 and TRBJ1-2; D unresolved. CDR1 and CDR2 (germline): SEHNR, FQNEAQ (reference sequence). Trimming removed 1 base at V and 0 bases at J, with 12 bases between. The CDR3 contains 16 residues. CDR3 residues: CASSLVLSRANYGYTF. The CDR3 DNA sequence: TGTGCCAGCAGCTTAGTGTTGTCCCGAGCTAACTATGGCTACACCTTC.

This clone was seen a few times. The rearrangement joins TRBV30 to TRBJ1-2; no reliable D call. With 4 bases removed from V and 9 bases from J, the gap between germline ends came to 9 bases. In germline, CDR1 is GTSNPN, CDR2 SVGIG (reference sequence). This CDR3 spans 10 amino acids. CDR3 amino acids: CAWIGGSYTF. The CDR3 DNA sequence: TGTGCCTGGATTGGCGGAAGCTACACCTTC.

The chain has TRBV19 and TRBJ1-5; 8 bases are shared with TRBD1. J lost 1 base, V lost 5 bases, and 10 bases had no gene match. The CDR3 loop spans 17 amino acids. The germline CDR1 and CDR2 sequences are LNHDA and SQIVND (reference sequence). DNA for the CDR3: TGTGCCAGTAGTCGACAGGGGCAGGATTTAAGCAATCAGCCCCAGCATTTT. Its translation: CASSRQGQDLSNQPQHF.

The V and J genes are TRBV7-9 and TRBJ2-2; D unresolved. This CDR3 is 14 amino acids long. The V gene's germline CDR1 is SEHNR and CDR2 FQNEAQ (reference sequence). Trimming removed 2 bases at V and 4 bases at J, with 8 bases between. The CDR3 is CASSLQTATGELFF. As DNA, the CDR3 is TGTGCCAGCAGCTTACAAACAGCCACCGGGGAGCTGTTTTTT.

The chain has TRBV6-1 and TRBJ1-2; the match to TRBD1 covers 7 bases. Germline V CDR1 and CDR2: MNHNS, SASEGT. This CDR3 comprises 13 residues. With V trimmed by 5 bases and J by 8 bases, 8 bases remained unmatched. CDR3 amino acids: CASSLTGDRGYTF. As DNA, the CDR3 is TGTGCCAGCAGTCTCACAGGGGATAGGGGCTACACCTTC.

The CDR3, as DNA: TGTGCCAGTAGTCTAGGGACACTCTCCTACAATGAGCAGTTCTTC. Amino acids: CASSLGTLSYNEQFF. This chain connects TRBV19 to TRBJ2-1, with TRBD1 as a possible D gene (6 bases). Germline V gene data show CDR1 as LNHDA and CDR2 as SQIVND (reference sequence). The CDR3 is made up of 15 amino acids. Trimming removed 5 bases at V and 0 bases at J, with 11 bases between.